This TCR beta chain originates from a study of CD8+CD57+ T cells in acquired aplastic anemia. The CDR3 runs to 15 residues. Germline CDR1 and CDR2: SGHTA and FQGTGA. Worth noting for this clonotype: Being one base from a much bigger clone, this may be a read error.

Genomic DNA provided the template from which TCR beta VDJ and CDR3 profiles were obtained. TCRdb reprocessed the reads via MiXCR and lists one record per CDR3 protein. The sample has about 220,000 distinct CDR3 sequences, almost 35% seen once. The sample consisted of sorted CD4+, CD8+, or CD8+CD57+ T cells (not recorded which) from PBMCs. This TCR was recovered from a human donor in good health, serving as a control. The chain combines TRBV7-3 with TRBJ1-1; possibly TRBD1 for D (6 bases). CDR3 protein: CASSSTGTPNTEASF. The CDR3 region has the DNA TGTGCCAGCAGCTCGACGGGGACACCGAACACTGAAGCTTCCTTT.